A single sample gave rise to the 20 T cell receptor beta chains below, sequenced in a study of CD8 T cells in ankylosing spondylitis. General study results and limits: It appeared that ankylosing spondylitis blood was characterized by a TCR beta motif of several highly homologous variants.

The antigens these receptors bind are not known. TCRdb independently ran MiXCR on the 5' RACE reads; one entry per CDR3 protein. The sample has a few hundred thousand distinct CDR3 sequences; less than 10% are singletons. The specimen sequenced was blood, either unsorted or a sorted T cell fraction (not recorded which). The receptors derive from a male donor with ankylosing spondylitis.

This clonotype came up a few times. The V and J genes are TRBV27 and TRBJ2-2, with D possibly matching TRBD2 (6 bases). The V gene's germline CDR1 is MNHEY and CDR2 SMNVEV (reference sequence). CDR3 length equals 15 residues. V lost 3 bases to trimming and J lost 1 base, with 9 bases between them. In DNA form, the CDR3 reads TGTGCCAGCAGTTTCGGGGGAGGGAACACCGGGGAGCTGTTTTTT. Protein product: CASSFGGGNTGELFF.

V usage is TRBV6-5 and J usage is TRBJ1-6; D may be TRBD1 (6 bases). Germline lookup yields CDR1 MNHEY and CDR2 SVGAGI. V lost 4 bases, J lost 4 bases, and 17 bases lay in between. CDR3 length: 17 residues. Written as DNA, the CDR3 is TGTGCCAGCAGTTTACAGGGAGTCAATGATTATAATTCACCCCTCCACTTT. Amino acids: CASSLQGVNDYNSPLHF.

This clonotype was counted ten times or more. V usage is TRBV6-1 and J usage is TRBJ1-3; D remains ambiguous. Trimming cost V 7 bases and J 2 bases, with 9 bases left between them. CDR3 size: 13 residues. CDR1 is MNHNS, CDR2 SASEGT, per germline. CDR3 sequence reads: CASTKSAGNTIYF. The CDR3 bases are TGTGCCAGCACCAAGTCCGCTGGAAACACCATATATTTT.

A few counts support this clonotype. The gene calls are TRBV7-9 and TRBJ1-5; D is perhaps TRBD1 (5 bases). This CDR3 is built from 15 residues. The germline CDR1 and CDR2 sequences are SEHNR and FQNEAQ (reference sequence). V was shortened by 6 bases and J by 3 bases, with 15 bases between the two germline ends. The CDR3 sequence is CASSPGATPNQPQHF. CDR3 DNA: TGTGCCAGCAGTCCCGGGGCAACCCCCAATCAGCCCCAGCATTTT.

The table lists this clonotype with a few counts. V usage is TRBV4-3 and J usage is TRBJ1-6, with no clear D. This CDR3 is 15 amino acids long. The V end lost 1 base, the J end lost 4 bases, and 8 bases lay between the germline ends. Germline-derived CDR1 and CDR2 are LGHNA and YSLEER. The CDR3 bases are TGCGCCAGCAGCCAAGTATACGGTTATAATTCACCCCTCCACTTT. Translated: CASSQVYGYNSPLHF.

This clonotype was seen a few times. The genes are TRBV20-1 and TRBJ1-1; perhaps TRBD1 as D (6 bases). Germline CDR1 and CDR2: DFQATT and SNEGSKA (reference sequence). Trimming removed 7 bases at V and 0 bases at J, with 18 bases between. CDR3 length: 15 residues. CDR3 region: CSELSTGRVNTEAFF. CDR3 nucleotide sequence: TGCAGTGAACTTAGTACAGGGAGGGTGAACACTGAAGCTTTCTTT.

CDR3 sequence: CASSLVADLSYEQYF. The CDR3 DNA reads as TGTGCCAGCAGTTTGGTAGCGGACCTCTCCTACGAGCAGTACTTC. The chain couples TRBV28 to TRBJ2-7; weak D call: TRBD2 (6 bases). Germline values: CDR1 MDHEN, CDR2 SYDVKM. V lost 3 bases and J lost 0, with 12 bases in between. The CDR3 totals 15 residues.

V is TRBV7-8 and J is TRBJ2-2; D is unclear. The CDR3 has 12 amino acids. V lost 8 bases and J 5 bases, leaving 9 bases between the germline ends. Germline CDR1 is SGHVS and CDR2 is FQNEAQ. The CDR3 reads CASGWPTGELFF. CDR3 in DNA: TGTGCCAGCGGTTGGCCGACCGGGGAGCTGTTTTTT.

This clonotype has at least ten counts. The CDR3 spells CASSLSRANTGELFF. CDR3 coding DNA: TGCGCCAGCAGCCTGTCCCGGGCAAACACCGGGGAGCTGTTTTTT. The gene calls are TRBV4-1 and TRBJ2-2; D call uncertain. CDR3 length: 15 residues. Germline V gene data show CDR1 as MGHRA and CDR2 as YSYEKL. Deletions cut 4 bases from V and 2 bases from J, with 11 bases between.

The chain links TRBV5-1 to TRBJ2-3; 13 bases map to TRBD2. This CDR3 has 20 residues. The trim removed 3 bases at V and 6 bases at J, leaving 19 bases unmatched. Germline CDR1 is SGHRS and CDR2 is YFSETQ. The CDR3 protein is CASSSQLGLAGASDSDTQYF. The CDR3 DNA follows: TGCGCCAGCAGCTCGCAACTCGGACTAGCGGGAGCTTCGGACTCGGATACGCAGTATTTT.

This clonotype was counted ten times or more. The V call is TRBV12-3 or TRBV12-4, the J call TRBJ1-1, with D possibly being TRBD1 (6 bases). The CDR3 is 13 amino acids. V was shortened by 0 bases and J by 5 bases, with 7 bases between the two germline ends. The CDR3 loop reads CASSLAGATEAFF. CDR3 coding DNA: TGTGCCAGCAGTTTAGCGGGGGCGACTGAAGCTTTCTTT.

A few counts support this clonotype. The CDR3 loop reads CASLFLIRGGWSYGYTF. CDR3 DNA: TGTGCCAGCCTATTCCTAATCAGAGGGGGTTGGAGCTATGGCTACACCTTC. The chain uses TRBV28 and TRBJ1-2; maybe TRBD1 (6 bases). The CDR3 extends over 17 amino acids. In germline, CDR1 is MDHEN, CDR2 SYDVKM. Trimming pared 8 bases from V and 4 bases from J, leaving 26 bases between.

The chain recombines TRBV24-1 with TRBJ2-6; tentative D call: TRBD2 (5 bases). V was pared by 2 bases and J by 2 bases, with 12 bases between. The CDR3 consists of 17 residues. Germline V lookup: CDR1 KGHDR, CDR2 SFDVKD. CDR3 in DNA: TGTGCCACCAGTGATTCGGGAACAGTGACTGGGGCCAACGTCCTGACTTTC. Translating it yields CATSDSGTVTGANVLTF.

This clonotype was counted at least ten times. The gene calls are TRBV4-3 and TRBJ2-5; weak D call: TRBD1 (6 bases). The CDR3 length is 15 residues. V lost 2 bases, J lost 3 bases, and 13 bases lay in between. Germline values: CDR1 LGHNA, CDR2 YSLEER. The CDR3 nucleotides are TGCGCCAGCAGCCAATCGACAGGCGTCAAAGAGACCCAGTACTTC. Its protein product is CASSQSTGVKETQYF.

This CDR3 is CASSESESANTGELFF. The CDR3, as DNA: TGCGCCAGCAGTGAGTCGGAGTCTGCGAACACCGGGGAGCTGTTTTTT. The rearrangement links TRBV10-1 to TRBJ2-2; D is uncertain. CDR1 and CDR2 (germline): WNHNN, SYGVQD (reference sequence). This CDR3 has 16 residues. V was clipped by 0 bases and J by 0 bases, with 8 bases between them.

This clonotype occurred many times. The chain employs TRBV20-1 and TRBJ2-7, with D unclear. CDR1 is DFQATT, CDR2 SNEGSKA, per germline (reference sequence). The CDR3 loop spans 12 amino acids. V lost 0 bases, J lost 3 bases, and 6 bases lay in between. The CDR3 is CSARDRRYEQYF. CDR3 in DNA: TGCAGTGCTAGAGATAGGCGCTACGAGCAGTACTTC.

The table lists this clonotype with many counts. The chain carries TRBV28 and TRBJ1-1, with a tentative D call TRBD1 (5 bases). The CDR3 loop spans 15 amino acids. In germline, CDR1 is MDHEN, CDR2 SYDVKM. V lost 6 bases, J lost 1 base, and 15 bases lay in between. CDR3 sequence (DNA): TGTGCCAGCAGCGTCAACAGGTTGGGGAACACTGAAGCTTTCTTT. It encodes CASSVNRLGNTEAFF. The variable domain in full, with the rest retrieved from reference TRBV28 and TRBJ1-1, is DVKVTQSSRYLVKRTGEKVFLECVQDMDHENMFWYRQDPGLGLRLIYFSYDVKMKEKGDIPEGYSVSREKKERFSLILESASTNQTSMYLCASSVNRLGNTEAFFGQGTRLTVV.

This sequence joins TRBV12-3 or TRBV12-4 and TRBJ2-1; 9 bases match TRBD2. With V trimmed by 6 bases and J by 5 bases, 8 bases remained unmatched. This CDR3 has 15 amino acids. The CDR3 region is CASRGEASGDNEQFF. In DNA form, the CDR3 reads TGTGCCAGCAGGGGAGAGGCTAGCGGGGACAATGAGCAGTTCTTC.

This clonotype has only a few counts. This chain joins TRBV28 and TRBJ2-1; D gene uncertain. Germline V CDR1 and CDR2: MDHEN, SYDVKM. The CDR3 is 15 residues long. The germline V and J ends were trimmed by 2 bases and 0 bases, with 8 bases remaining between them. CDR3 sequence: CASSLAESSYNEQFF. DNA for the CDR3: TGTGCCAGCAGTTTAGCGGAAAGCTCCTACAATGAGCAGTTCTTC.

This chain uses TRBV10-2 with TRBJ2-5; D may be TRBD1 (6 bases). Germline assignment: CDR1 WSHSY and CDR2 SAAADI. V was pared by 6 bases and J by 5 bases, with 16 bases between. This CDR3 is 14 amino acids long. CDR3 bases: TGCGCCAGCAGGGGGGCCGGGAACTGGGAGACCCAGTACTTC. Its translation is CASRGAGNWETQYF.